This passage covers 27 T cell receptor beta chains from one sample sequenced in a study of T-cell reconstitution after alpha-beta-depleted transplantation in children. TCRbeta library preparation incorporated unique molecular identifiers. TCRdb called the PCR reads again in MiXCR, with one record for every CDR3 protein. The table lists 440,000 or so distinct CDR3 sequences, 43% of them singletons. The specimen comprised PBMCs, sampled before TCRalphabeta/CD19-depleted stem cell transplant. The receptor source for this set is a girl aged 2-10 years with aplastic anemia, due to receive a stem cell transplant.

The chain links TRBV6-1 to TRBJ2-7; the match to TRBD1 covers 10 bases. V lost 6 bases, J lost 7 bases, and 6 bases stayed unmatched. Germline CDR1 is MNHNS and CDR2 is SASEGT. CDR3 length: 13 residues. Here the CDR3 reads CASRRTGGSEQYF. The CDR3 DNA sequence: TGTGCCAGCAGGCGGACAGGGGGAAGTGAGCAGTACTTC.

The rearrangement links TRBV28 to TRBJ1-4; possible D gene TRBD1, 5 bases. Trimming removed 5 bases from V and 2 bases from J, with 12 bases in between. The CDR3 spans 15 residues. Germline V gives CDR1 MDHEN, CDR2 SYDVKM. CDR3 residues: CASSGGAVTNEKLFF. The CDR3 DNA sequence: TGTGCCAGCAGTGGCGGGGCGGTGACTAATGAAAAACTGTTTTTT.

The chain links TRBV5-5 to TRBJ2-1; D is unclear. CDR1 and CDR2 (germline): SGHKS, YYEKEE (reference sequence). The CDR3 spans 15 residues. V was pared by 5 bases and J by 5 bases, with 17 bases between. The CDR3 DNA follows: TGTGCCAGCAGTTTCTTGGTAGTCTCTAACAATGAGCAGTTCTTC. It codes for CASSFLVVSNNEQFF.

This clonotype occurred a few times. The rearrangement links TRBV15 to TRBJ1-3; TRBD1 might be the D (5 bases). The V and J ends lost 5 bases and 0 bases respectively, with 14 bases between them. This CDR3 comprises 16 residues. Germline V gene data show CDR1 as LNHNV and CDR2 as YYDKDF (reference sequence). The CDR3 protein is CATSEDSSLSGNTIYF. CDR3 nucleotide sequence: TGTGCCACCAGCGAAGACAGTTCACTCTCTGGAAACACCATATATTTT.

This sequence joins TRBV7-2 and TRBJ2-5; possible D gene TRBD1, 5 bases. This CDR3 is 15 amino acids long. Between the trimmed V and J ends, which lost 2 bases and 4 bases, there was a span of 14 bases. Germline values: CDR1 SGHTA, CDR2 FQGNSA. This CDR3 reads CASSLRGLTGETQYF. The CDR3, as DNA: TGTGCCAGCAGCTTAAGGGGCCTCACCGGAGAGACCCAGTACTTC.

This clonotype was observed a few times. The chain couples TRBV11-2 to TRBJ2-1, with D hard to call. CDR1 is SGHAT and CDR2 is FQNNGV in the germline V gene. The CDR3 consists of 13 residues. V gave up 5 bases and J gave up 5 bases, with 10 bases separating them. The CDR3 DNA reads TGTGCCAGCAGCATTACAACTAACAATGAGCAGTTCTTC. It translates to CASSITTNNEQFF.

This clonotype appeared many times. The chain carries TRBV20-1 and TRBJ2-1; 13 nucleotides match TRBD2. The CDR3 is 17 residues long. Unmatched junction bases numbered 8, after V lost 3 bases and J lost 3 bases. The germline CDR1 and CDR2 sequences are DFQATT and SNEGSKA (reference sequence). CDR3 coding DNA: TGCAGTGCTAGCGCAAGGACTAGCGGGAGTCACTACAATGAGCAGTTCTTC. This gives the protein CSASARTSGSHYNEQFF.

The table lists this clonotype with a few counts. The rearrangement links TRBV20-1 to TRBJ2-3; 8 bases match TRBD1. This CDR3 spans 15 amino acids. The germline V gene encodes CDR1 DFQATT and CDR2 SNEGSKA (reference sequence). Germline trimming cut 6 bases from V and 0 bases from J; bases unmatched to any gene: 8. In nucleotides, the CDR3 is TGCAGTGCCCCGGACAGGGAATCTAGCACAGATACGCAGTATTTT. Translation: CSAPDRESSTDTQYF.

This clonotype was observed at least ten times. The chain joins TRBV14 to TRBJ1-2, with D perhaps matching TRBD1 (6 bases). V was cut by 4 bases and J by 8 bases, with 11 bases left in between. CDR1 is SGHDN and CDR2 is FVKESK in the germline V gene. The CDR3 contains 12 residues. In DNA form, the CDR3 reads TGTGCCAGCAGCCCAACAGGGCTGGGCTACACCTTC. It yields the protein CASSPTGLGYTF.

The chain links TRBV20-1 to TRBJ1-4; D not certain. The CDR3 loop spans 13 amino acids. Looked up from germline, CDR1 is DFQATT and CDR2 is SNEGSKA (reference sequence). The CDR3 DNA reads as TGCAGCCCTGGGAACGGTCGGAATGAAAAACTGTTTTTT. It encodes CSPGNGRNEKLFF.

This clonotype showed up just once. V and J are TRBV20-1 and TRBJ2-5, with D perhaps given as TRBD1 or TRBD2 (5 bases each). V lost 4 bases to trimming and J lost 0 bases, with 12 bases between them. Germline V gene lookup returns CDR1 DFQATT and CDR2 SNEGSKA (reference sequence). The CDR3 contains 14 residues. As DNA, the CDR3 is TGCAGTGCTATCCGGGACGCAAACCAAGAGACCCAGTACTTC. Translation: CSAIRDANQETQYF.

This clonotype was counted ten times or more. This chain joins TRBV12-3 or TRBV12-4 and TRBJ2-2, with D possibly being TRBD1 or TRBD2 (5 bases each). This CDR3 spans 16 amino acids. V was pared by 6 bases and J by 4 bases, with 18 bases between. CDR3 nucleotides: TGTGCCAGCAGCACCCGACACGGGGCGAGCACCGGGGAGCTGTTTTTT. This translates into CASSTRHGASTGELFF.

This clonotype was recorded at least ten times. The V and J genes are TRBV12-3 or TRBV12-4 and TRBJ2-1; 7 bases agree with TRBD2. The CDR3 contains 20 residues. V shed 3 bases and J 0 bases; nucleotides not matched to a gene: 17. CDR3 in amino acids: CASSFRSTLGGGSSYNEQFF. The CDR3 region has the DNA TGTGCCAGCAGTTTTCGGTCGACCTTGGGCGGGGGAAGCTCCTACAATGAGCAGTTCTTC.

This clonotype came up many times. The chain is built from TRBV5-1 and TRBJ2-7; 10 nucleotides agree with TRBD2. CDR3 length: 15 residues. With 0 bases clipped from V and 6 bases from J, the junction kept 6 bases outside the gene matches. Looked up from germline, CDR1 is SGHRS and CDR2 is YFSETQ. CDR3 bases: TGCGCCAGCAGCTTGGAGCTAGCGGGAGCCAGCGAGCAGTACTTC. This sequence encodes CASSLELAGASEQYF.

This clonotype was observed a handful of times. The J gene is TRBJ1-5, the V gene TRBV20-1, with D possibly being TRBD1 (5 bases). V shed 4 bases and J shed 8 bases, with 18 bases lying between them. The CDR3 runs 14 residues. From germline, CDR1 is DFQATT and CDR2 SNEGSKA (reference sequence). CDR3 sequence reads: CSANLGRETEPQHF. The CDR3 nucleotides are TGCAGTGCTAACTTGGGCAGGGAGACTGAGCCCCAGCATTTT.

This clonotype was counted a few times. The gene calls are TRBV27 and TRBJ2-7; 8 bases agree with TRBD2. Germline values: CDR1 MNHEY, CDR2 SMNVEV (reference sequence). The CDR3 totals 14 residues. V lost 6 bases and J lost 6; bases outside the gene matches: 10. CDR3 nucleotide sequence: TGTGCCAGCAGATCTCCGGGACTAGATCCCGAGCAGTACTTC. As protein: CASRSPGLDPEQYF.

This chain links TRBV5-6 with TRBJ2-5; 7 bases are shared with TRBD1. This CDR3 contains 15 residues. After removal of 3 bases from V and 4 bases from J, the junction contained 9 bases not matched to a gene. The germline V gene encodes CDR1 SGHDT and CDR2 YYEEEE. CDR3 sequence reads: CASSSPQGLGETQYF. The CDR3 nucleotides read TGTGCCAGCAGCTCCCCACAGGGGTTGGGAGAGACCCAGTACTTC.

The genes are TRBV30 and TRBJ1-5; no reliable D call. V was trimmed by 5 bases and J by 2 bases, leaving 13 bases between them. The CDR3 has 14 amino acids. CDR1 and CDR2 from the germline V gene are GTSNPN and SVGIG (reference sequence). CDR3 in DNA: TGTGCCTGGGGGGATTCTGGTGGCAATCAGCCCCAGCATTTT. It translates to CAWGDSGGNQPQHF.

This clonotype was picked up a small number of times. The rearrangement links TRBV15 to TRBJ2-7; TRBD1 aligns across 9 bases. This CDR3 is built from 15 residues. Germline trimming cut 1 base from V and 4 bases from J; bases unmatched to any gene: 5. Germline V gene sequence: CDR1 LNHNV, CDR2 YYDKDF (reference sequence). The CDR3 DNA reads TGTGCCACCAGCAGAGGAGGGACAGGGACTTACGAGCAGTACTTC. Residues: CATSRGGTGTYEQYF.

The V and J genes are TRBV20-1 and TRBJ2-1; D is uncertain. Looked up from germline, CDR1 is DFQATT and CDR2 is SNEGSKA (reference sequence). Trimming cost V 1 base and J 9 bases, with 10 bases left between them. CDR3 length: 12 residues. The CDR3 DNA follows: TGCAGTGCTAGAGTATTCCAAGGTGAGCAGTTCTTC. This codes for CSARVFQGEQFF.

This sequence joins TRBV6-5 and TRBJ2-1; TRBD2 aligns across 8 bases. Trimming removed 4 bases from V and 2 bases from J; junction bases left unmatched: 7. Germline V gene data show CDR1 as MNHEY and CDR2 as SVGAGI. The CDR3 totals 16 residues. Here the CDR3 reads CASSSTRLAPYNEQFF. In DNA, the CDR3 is TGTGCCAGCAGTTCCACCCGACTAGCGCCCTACAATGAGCAGTTCTTC.

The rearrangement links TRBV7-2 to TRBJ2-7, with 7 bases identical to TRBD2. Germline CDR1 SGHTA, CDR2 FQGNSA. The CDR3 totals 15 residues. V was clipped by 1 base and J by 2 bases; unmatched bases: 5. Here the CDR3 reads CASSLDWGGTYEQYF. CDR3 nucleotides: TGTGCCAGCAGCTTAGATTGGGGGGGAACCTACGAGCAGTACTTC.

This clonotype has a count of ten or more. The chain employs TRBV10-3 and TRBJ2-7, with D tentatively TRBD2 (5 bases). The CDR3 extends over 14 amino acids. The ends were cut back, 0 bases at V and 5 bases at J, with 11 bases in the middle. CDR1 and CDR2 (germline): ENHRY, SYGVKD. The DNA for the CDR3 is TGTGCCATCAGTGAGTCTGTCAGGCGGGACGAGCAGTACTTC. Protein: CAISESVRRDEQYF.

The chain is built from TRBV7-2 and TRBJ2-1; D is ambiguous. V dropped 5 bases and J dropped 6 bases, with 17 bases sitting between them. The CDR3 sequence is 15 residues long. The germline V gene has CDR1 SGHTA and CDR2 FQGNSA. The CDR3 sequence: CASSPVPSRGNEQFF. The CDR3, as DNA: TGTGCCAGCAGCCCCGTCCCAAGCCGCGGCAATGAGCAGTTCTTC. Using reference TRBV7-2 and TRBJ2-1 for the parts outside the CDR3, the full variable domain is GAGVSQSPSNKVTEKGKDVELRCDPISGHTALYWYRQSLGQGLEFLIYFQGNSAPDKSGLPSDRFSAERTGGSVSTLTIQRTQQEDSAVYLCASSPVPSRGNEQFFGPGTRLTVL.

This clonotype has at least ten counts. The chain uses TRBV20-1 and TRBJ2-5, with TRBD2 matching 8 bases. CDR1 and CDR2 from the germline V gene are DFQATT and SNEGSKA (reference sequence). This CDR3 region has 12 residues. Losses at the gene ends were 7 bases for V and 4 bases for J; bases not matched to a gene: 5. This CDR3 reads CSVKLAGETQYF. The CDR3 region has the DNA TGCAGTGTAAAGCTAGCGGGAGAGACCCAGTACTTC.

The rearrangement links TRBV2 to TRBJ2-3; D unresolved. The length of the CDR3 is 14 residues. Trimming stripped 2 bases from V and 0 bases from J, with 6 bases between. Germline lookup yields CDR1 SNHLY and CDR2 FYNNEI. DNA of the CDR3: TGTGCCAGCAGTGAATACCTAAGCACAGATACGCAGTATTTT. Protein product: CASSEYLSTDTQYF. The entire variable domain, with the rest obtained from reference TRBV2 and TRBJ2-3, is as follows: EPEVTQTPSHQVTQMGQEVILRCVPISNHLYFYWYRQILGQKVEFLVSFYNNEISEKSEIFDDQFSVERPDGSNFTLKIRSTKLEDSAMYFCASSEYLSTDTQYFGPGTRLTVL.

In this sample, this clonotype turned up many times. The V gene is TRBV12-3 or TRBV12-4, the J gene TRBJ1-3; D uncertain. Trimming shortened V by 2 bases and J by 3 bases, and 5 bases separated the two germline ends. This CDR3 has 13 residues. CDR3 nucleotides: TGTGCCAGCAGTTTAAATAATGGAAACACCATATATTTT. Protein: CASSLNNGNTIYF.